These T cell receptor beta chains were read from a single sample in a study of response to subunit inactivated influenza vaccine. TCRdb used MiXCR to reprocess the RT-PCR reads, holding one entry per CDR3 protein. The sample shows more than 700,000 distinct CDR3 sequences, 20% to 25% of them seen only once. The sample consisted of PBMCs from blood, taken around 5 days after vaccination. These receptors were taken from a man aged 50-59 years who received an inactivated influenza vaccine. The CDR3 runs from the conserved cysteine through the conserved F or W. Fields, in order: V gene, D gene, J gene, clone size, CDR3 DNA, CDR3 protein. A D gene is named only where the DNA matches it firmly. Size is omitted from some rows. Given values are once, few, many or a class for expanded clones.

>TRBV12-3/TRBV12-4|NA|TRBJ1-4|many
TGTGCCAGCAGTCAAAAAGGTGCTGGAACTAATGAAAAACTGTTTTTT
CASSQKGAGTNEKLFF
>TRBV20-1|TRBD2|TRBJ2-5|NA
TGCAGTGCCCAAGGCGCGCCGGGGGGGACGGAGACCCAGTACTTC
CSAQGAPGGTETQYF
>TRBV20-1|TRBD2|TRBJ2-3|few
TGCAGTGCCCCCCCTAGCGGGGTCGTTGGTGGTACGCAGTATTTT
CSAPPSGVVGGTQYF
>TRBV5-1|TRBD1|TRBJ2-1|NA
TGCGCCAGCAGCCAGGCTGCAGGGGGCCCCTACAATGAGCAGTTCTTC
CASSQAAGGPYNEQFF
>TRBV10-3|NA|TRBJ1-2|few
TGTGCCATCAGTGACACGGGCAACTATGGCTACACCTTC
CAISDTGNYGYTF
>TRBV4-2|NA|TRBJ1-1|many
TGTGCCAGCAGCCGGGGGGACACTGAAGCTTTCTTT
CASSRGDTEAFF
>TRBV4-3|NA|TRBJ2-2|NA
TGCGCCAGCAGCCAAGCGGCAGCAAACACCGGGGAGCTGTTTTTT
CASSQAAANTGELFF
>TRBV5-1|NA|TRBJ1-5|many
TGCGCCAGCAGCTTGGATGGGGGATATAGCAATCAGCCCCAGCATTTT
CASSLDGGYSNQPQHF
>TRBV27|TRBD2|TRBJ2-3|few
TGTGCCAGCAGTGACGGGACTAGATCCACAGATACGCAGTATTTT
CASSDGTRSTDTQYF
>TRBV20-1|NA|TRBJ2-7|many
TGCAGTGCTAGGCCATCTCTCAACTACGAGCAGTACTTC
CSARPSLNYEQYF